These 26 T cell receptor beta chains were sequenced from one sample in a study of T-cell reconstitution after alpha-beta-depleted transplantation in children. Library preparation (for TCRbeta) was performed with unique molecular identifiers. TCRdb used MiXCR to reprocess the PCR reads, holding one entry per CDR3 protein. The data hold 700,000 to 950,000 distinct CDR3 sequences, with approximately 15% observed a single time. Sequences were derived from PBMCs, mostly from graft donor cells, sampled 360 days after TCRalphabeta/CD19-depleted stem cell transplant. Receptors originate from a male patient aged 10-17 years who had a stem cell transplant for acute lymphoblastic leukemia, so the T cells may come from the graft donor.

This clonotype has only a few counts. CDR3 sequence (DNA): TGTGCCAGCAGCTCTACCTCACCAGGGGGCGGCGGGGAGCTGTTTTTT. Residues: CASSSTSPGGGGELFF. The chain has TRBV7-3 and TRBJ2-2, with TRBD1 matching over 8 bases. From germline, CDR1 is SGHTA and CDR2 FQGTGA. The CDR3 has 16 amino acids. J lost 7 bases, V lost 4 bases, and 11 bases had no gene match.

The chain couples TRBV9 to TRBJ2-2, with 8 nucleotides matching TRBD2. In germline, CDR1 is SGDLS, CDR2 YYNGEE. The CDR3 spans 17 residues. V was clipped by 3 bases and J by 6 bases; unmatched bases: 13. The CDR3 protein is CASSADQREWEAGELFF. CDR3 bases: TGTGCCAGCAGCGCCGATCAGCGGGAGTGGGAGGCCGGGGAGCTGTTTTTT.

The genes are TRBV27 and TRBJ2-1; D is undetermined. This CDR3 contains 14 residues. Trimming removed 7 bases at V and 9 bases at J, with 19 bases between. The germline CDR1 and CDR2 sequences are MNHEY and SMNVEV (reference sequence). CDR3 sequence (DNA): TGTGCCAGCAATCAGCTAGACGGCCGCCGTGAGCAGTTCTTC. Protein product: CASNQLDGRREQFF.

This clonotype appeared a few times. In nucleotides, the CDR3 is TGTGCCACCAGCCGACGCGTCCTTGGGGAGACCCAGTACTTC. As protein: CATSRRVLGETQYF. The gene calls are TRBV15 and TRBJ2-5; D ambiguous. Germline V gene lookup returns CDR1 LNHNV and CDR2 YYDKDF (reference sequence). The CDR3 runs 14 residues. The V gene lost 5 bases and the J gene lost 5 bases, with 15 bases spanning the gap.

This clonotype occurred many times. V usage is TRBV29-1 and J usage is TRBJ1-1; D remains unclear. Trimming pared 0 bases from V and 3 bases from J, leaving 11 bases between. The CDR3 sequence is 14 residues long. CDR1 and CDR2 (germline): SQVTM, ANQGSEA. The CDR3 protein is CSVEDLGMDTEAFF. CDR3 bases: TGCAGCGTTGAAGATCTGGGGATGGACACTGAAGCTTTCTTT.

This clonotype was seen only a few times. J is TRBJ1-2 and V is TRBV9; TRBD1 aligns across 7 bases. From germline, CDR1 is SGDLS and CDR2 YYNGEE. CDR3 length: 15 amino acids. The junction had 9 bases not matched to a gene; V was cut back by 3 bases and J by 4 bases. The CDR3 DNA sequence: TGTGCCAGCAGCGGGAGCCCGGGACAGATCTATGGCTACACCTTC. It yields the protein CASSGSPGQIYGYTF.

This chain uses TRBV6-5 with TRBJ1-1, with D unresolved. V lost 0 bases, J lost 12 bases, and 11 bases lay in between. This CDR3 has 12 residues. The germline gives CDR1 MNHEY, CDR2 SVGAGI. CDR3 sequence: CASSYSGLRTFF. The CDR3 region has the DNA TGTGCCAGCAGTTACTCGGGGTTGAGAACTTTCTTT.

J is TRBJ2-4 and V is TRBV4-1; D uncertain. The CDR3 is 12 amino acids. Germline CDR1 is MGHRA and CDR2 is YSYEKL. The V and J ends lost 0 bases and 15 bases respectively, with 12 bases between them. CDR3 in DNA: TGCGCCAGCAGCCAAGATCGGCTGAGGCCGTACTTC. Amino acids: CASSQDRLRPYF.

About this clonotype itself: One end of the junction varies from germline; a read error may be responsible. The chain carries TRBV29-1 and TRBJ2-2, with 7 nucleotides matching TRBD1. Germline CDR1 and CDR2: SQVTM and ANQGSEA. This CDR3 has 17 residues. The CDR3 sequence is CIVAGGPNRGNTGELFF. DNA for the CDR3: TGCATCGTTGCAGGTGGACCCAACAGGGGTAACACCGGGGAGCTGTTTTTT.

This clonotype was counted many times. The chain has TRBV5-1 and TRBJ2-1, with D perhaps TRBD1 (6 bases). This CDR3 region has 15 residues. Germline CDR1 is SGHRS and CDR2 is YFSETQ. Trimming removed 2 bases from V and 4 bases from J, with 13 bases in between. CDR3 in amino acids: CASSFRAGAYNEQFF. The CDR3 coding sequence is TGCGCCAGCAGCTTCCGGGCAGGGGCTTACAATGAGCAGTTCTTC. Full variable domain (missing parts from reference TRBV5-1 and TRBJ2-1): KAGVTQTPRYLIKTRGQQVTLSCSPISGHRSVSWYQQTPGQGLQFLFEYFSETQRNKGNFPGRFSGRQFSNSRSEMNVSTLELGDSALYLCASSFRAGAYNEQFFGPGTRLTVL.

This clonotype was detected ten times or more. The chain uses TRBV29-1 and TRBJ2-1; D is uncertain. Germline loops: CDR1 SQVTM, CDR2 ANQGSEA. This CDR3 has 13 amino acids. The V end lost 4 bases, the J end lost 9 bases, and 16 bases lay between the germline ends. CDR3 sequence: CSVGAVSPGEQFF. For the CDR3, the DNA is TGCAGCGTTGGGGCGGTTTCACCGGGTGAGCAGTTCTTC.

This clonotype has a count of ten or more. V usage is TRBV24-1 and J usage is TRBJ1-5; D not certain. This CDR3 has 14 residues. The V gene's germline CDR1 is KGHDR and CDR2 SFDVKD. The V gene lost 0 bases and the J gene lost 7 bases, with 9 bases spanning the gap. CDR3 bases: TGTGCCACCAGTGATTTGGGGGAGCCCCAGCCCCAGCATTTT. This codes for CATSDLGEPQPQHF.

CDR3 loop: CASSPSQPQHF. CDR3 sequence (DNA): TGTGCCAGCAGTCCCTCGCAGCCCCAGCATTTT. This sequence joins TRBV28 and TRBJ1-5, with D hard to call. V lost 5 bases and J 7 bases, leaving 6 bases between the germline ends. The CDR3 sequence is 11 residues long. Germline V gene data show CDR1 as MDHEN and CDR2 as SYDVKM.

The gene calls are TRBV5-1 and TRBJ2-1; unclear D gene. Germline V gives CDR1 SGHRS, CDR2 YFSETQ. This CDR3 has 14 amino acids. V shed 2 bases and J shed 6 bases, with 12 bases lying between them. The CDR3 nucleotides are TGCGCCAGCAGCTTAGGGTTTAGTAGCAATGAGCAGTTCTTC. This gives the protein CASSLGFSSNEQFF.

This chain links TRBV5-1 with TRBJ2-7; D perhaps matches TRBD1 (6 bases). This CDR3 region has 17 residues. Trimming removed 1 base at V and 0 bases at J, with 17 bases between. CDR1 and CDR2 (germline): SGHRS, YFSETQ. CDR3 in DNA: TGCGCCAGCAGCTTGTTCGTCGCAGGACAGAGCTCCTACGAGCAGTACTTC. It yields the protein CASSLFVAGQSSYEQYF. Based on the CDR3 plus reference TRBV5-1 and TRBJ2-7, the full variable domain is KAGVTQTPRYLIKTRGQQVTLSCSPISGHRSVSWYQQTPGQGLQFLFEYFSETQRNKGNFPGRFSGRQFSNSRSEMNVSTLELGDSALYLCASSLFVAGQSSYEQYFGPGTRLTVT.

This clonotype was detected a few times. The V and J genes are TRBV20-1 and TRBJ2-2; D is possibly TRBD1 or TRBD2 (6 bases each). The CDR3 extends over 16 amino acids. The germline V and J ends were trimmed by 3 bases and 5 bases, with 19 bases remaining between them. Germline CDR1 is DFQATT and CDR2 is SNEGSKA (reference sequence). The CDR3 coding sequence is TGCAGTGCTAGGACAGGATGGGGAGGTTGGACCGGGGAGCTGTTTTTT. Protein product: CSARTGWGGWTGELFF.

This clonotype was recorded many times. The chain joins TRBV18 to TRBJ2-3, with 7 bases aligning to TRBD1. The CDR3 is 16 residues long. The germline CDR1 and CDR2 sequences are KGHSH and LQKENI. V dropped 1 base and J dropped 2; count of bases not matched to a gene: 6. This CDR3 is CASSPRGQAITDTQYF. In DNA, the CDR3 is TGTGCCAGCTCACCACGAGGACAGGCGATCACAGATACGCAGTATTTT.

V and J are TRBV11-2 and TRBJ2-7; 9 bases map to TRBD1. The CDR3 is 18 residues long. J gave up 4 bases and V 4 bases, and 17 bases lay outside the gene matches. Germline CDR1 reads SGHAT; CDR2 reads FQNNGV. The CDR3 protein is CASSSSIITFGTGYEQYF. DNA of the CDR3: TGTGCCAGCAGCTCCTCGATTATTACCTTCGGGACAGGGTACGAGCAGTACTTC. Full variable domain (rest looked up from reference TRBV11-2 and TRBJ2-7): EAGVAQSPRYKIIEKRQSVAFWCNPISGHATLYWYQQILGQGPKLLIQFQNNGVVDDSQLPKDRFSAERLKGVDSTLKIQPAKLEDSAVYLCASSSSIITFGTGYEQYFGPGTRLTVT.

The rearrangement links TRBV6-2 or TRBV6-3 to TRBJ2-5; D perhaps matches TRBD2 (6 bases). Trimming took 7 bases from V and 1 from J, leaving 16 bases between them. The CDR3 has 15 amino acids. Germline V gene sequence: CDR1 MNHEY, CDR2 SVGEGT. Written as DNA, the CDR3 is TGTGCCAGCACCCGATGGGGGGTAGGCCAAGAGACCCAGTACTTC. Its protein product is CASTRWGVGQETQYF.

This rearrangement joins TRBV29-1 to TRBJ2-1; 9 nucleotides line up with TRBD1. Germline V CDR1 and CDR2: SQVTM, ANQGSEA. V lost 7 bases and J lost 2; bases outside the gene matches: 3. The CDR3 has 13 amino acids. CDR3 protein: CSGGQGPYNEQFF. Here the CDR3 DNA reads TGCAGCGGAGGACAGGGGCCCTACAATGAGCAGTTCTTC.

The rearrangement uses TRBV7-3 and TRBJ2-6; D gene ambiguous. The CDR3 is made up of 14 amino acids. V lost 5 bases, J lost 2 bases, and 7 bases lay in between. Germline V gene lookup returns CDR1 SGHTA and CDR2 FQGTGA. Here the CDR3 reads CASSPRAGANVLTF. The CDR3 nucleotides read TGTGCCAGCAGCCCAAGGGCTGGGGCCAACGTCCTGACTTTC.

The CDR3 DNA follows: TGTGCCAGCTCACCTCCGGGACGTCCTTCTGGAAACACCATATATTTT. It encodes CASSPPGRPSGNTIYF. This sequence joins TRBV18 and TRBJ1-3, with D possibly TRBD1 on 5 matching bases. The CDR3 covers 16 residues. V was trimmed by 3 bases and J by 1 base, leaving 13 bases between them. CDR1 is KGHSH and CDR2 is LQKENI in the germline V gene.

The table lists this clonotype with a few counts. The rearrangement links TRBV12-3 or TRBV12-4 to TRBJ2-1; D assignment may be TRBD1 or TRBD2 (5 bases each). CDR3 size: 15 residues. The V end was cut by 11 bases, the J end by 3 bases, with 20 bases between. CDR3 loop: CASTVRRGVYNEQFF. CDR3 in DNA: TGTGCCTCAACCGTAAGGAGAGGGGTCTACAATGAGCAGTTCTTC.

The CDR3 DNA follows: TGCGCCAGCAGCCCCTTGGACCCCTACGAGCAGTACTTC. Translating gives CASSPLDPYEQYF. The J gene is TRBJ2-7, the V gene TRBV4-1; D remains ambiguous. V lost 4 bases and J 2 bases, leaving 9 bases between the germline ends. Germline V gene data show CDR1 as MGHRA and CDR2 as YSYEKL. The CDR3 totals 13 residues.

This clonotype was counted many times. The chain is built from TRBV13 and TRBJ1-2; TRBD1 might be the D (6 bases). The germline CDR1 and CDR2 sequences are PRHDT and FYEKMQ (reference sequence). The CDR3 spans 14 residues. V was shortened by 6 bases and J by 7 bases, with 18 bases between the two germline ends. The CDR3 DNA reads as TGTGCCAGCAGACGCGTACAGGGTGAGGGTGGCTACACCTTC. Its translation: CASRRVQGEGGYTF.

This clonotype was counted at least ten times. This chain connects TRBV4-1 to TRBJ2-7; D is tentatively TRBD1 or TRBD2 (5 bases each). This CDR3 is built from 14 residues. Germline assignment: CDR1 MGHRA and CDR2 YSYEKL. Between the trimmed V and J ends, which lost 5 bases and 2 bases, there was a span of 13 bases. CDR3 bases: TGCGCCAGCAGCTCGGGGCGAGGCACCTACGAGCAGTACTTC. Protein product: CASSSGRGTYEQYF.